These T cell receptor beta chains were read from a single sample in a study of cytomegalovirus exposure and HLA in healthy donors. The data were produced by immunoSEQ multiplex PCR, yet TCRdb's version contains in-frame clones alone and is incomplete. The ten top clones account for approximately 5.4%, within a sample of some 75,000 clones. Material for sequencing was PBMCs. All receptors come from a man aged 35-49 years in good health and CMV-seronegative. Each CDR3 is given with its conserved first and last residue. The order of the fields is D gene, V gene, J gene, CDR3 protein, CDR3 DNA. D genes are given only for firm matches.

D gene: TRBD1
V gene: TRBV6-1
J gene: TRBJ1-6
CDR3 protein: CASSRQGGDNSPLHF
CDR3 DNA: TGTGCCAGCTCACGACAGGGGGGCGATAATTCACCCCTCCACTTT

D gene: TRBD1
V gene: TRBV2
J gene: TRBJ2-5
CDR3 protein: CASSRGQPQAVQETQYF
CDR3 DNA: TGTGCCAGCAGCAGGGGACAGCCGCAAGCAGTTCAAGAGACCCAGTACTTC

D gene: NA
V gene: TRBV5-1
J gene: TRBJ1-1
CDR3 protein: CASSLQGSIMNTEAFF
CDR3 DNA: TGCGCCAGCAGCTTGCAGGGGTCAATTATGAACACTGAAGCTTTCTTT

D gene: TRBD1
V gene: TRBV28
J gene: TRBJ1-1
CDR3 protein: CASRQGAFPEAFF
CDR3 DNA: TGTGCCAGCAGACAGGGGGCCTTCCCTGAAGCTTTCTTT

D gene: NA
V gene: TRBV7-2
J gene: TRBJ2-7
CDR3 protein: CASSLALITGGPDF
CDR3 DNA: TGTGCCAGCAGCTTAGCCCTGATTACCGGGGGGCCCGACTTC

D gene: NA
V gene: TRBV7-2
J gene: TRBJ2-1
CDR3 protein: CASSYQGSYNEQFF
CDR3 DNA: TGTGCCAGCAGTTACCAGGGCTCCTACAATGAGCAGTTCTTC

D gene: TRBD2
V gene: TRBV5-1
J gene: TRBJ2-2
CDR3 protein: CASSLQAGAGELFF
CDR3 DNA: TGCGCCAGCAGCTTGCAAGCGGGGGCCGGGGAGCTGTTTTTT

D gene: NA
V gene: TRBV5-1
J gene: TRBJ2-1
CDR3 protein: CASSYGRGIPYNEQFF
CDR3 DNA: TGCGCCAGCAGCTATGGCAGGGGCATACCCTACAATGAGCAGTTCTTC

D gene: TRBD1
V gene: TRBV27
J gene: TRBJ2-2
CDR3 protein: CASSLYRQGANTGELFF
CDR3 DNA: TGTGCCAGCAGTTTATATAGACAGGGCGCGAACACCGGGGAGCTGTTTTTT

D gene: TRBD1
V gene: TRBV7-2
J gene: TRBJ1-2
CDR3 protein: CASSISGDSLYGYTF
CDR3 DNA: TGTGCCAGCAGCATATCCGGGGACAGCCTCTATGGCTACACCTTC

D gene: TRBD2
V gene: TRBV5-1
J gene: TRBJ2-1
CDR3 protein: CASSHGRGARQGVEQFF
CDR3 DNA: TGCGCCAGCAGCCACGGGAGGGGAGCGAGACAAGGGGTTGAGCAGTTCTTC

D gene: TRBD1
V gene: TRBV18
J gene: TRBJ1-3
CDR3 protein: CASSQGQVSSGNTIYF
CDR3 DNA: TGTGCCAGCTCCCAAGGACAGGTATCTTCCGGAAACACCATATATTTT

D gene: NA
V gene: TRBV9
J gene: TRBJ1-1
CDR3 protein: CASSPPSTEAFF
CDR3 DNA: TGTGCCAGCAGCCCCCCTTCCACTGAAGCTTTCTTT

D gene: TRBD1
V gene: TRBV7-6
J gene: TRBJ2-7
CDR3 protein: CASSPGTGAYEQYF
CDR3 DNA: TGTGCCAGCAGTCCCGGGACAGGGGCGTACGAGCAGTACTTC

D gene: TRBD2
V gene: TRBV19
J gene: TRBJ2-2
CDR3 protein: CASRTSGREGELFF
CDR3 DNA: TGTGCCAGTCGGACTAGCGGGAGGGAAGGGGAGCTGTTTTTT

D gene: NA
V gene: TRBV27
J gene: TRBJ2-1
CDR3 protein: CASAVLEEQFF
CDR3 DNA: TGTGCCAGCGCGGTTCTAGAAGAGCAGTTCTTC

D gene: NA
V gene: TRBV10-3
J gene: TRBJ1-3
CDR3 protein: CAISESGRVENTIYF
CDR3 DNA: TGTGCCATCAGTGAGTCGGGCAGGGTGGAAAACACCATATATTTT

D gene: NA
V gene: TRBV6-5
J gene: TRBJ2-7
CDR3 protein: CASNRGGFTHEQYF
CDR3 DNA: TGTGCCAGCAACAGGGGGGGTTTTACCCACGAGCAGTACTTC

D gene: NA
V gene: TRBV14
J gene: TRBJ1-2
CDR3 protein: CASSPGTNLYGYTF
CDR3 DNA: TGTGCCAGCAGCCCCGGGACAAACCTCTATGGCTACACCTTC

D gene: NA
V gene: TRBV2
J gene: TRBJ1-2
CDR3 protein: CASTPQAFYGYTF
CDR3 DNA: TGTGCCAGCACCCCTCAGGCCTTCTATGGCTACACCTTC

D gene: TRBD2
V gene: TRBV9
J gene: TRBJ2-3
CDR3 protein: CASSSRTSGGAFDTQYF
CDR3 DNA: TGTGCCAGCAGCTCCCGGACTAGCGGGGGGGCATTTGATACGCAGTATTTT

D gene: TRBD1
V gene: TRBV4-3
J gene: TRBJ1-2
CDR3 protein: CASSQEGRGNYGYTF
CDR3 DNA: TGCGCCAGCAGCCAAGAAGGCAGGGGGAACTACGGCTACACCTTC

D gene: NA
V gene: TRBV7-9
J gene: TRBJ1-4
CDR3 protein: CASSRRRATNEKLFF
CDR3 DNA: TGTGCCAGCAGCCGCCGCCGGGCAACTAATGAAAAACTGTTTTTT

D gene: TRBD2
V gene: TRBV6-1
J gene: TRBJ2-1
CDR3 protein: CASSASGGALGNEQFF
CDR3 DNA: TGTGCCAGCAGTGCCAGCGGGGGGGCTTTGGGTAATGAGCAGTTCTTC

D gene: NA
V gene: TRBV28
J gene: TRBJ1-2
CDR3 protein: CASSQGPSQYYGYTF
CDR3 DNA: TGTGCCAGCAGTCAGGGGCCCTCTCAATACTATGGCTACACCTTC

D gene: TRBD1
V gene: TRBV5-1
J gene: TRBJ1-1
CDR3 protein: CASSFQGQQNTEAFF
CDR3 DNA: TGCGCCAGCAGCTTCCAGGGACAGCAGAACACTGAAGCTTTCTTT

D gene: TRBD2
V gene: TRBV10-2
J gene: TRBJ2-1
CDR3 protein: CASRALGGSYNEQFF
CDR3 DNA: TGCGCCAGCCGGGCCCTGGGCGGGAGCTACAATGAGCAGTTCTTC

D gene: TRBD2
V gene: TRBV29-1
J gene: TRBJ2-3
CDR3 protein: CSVETSGRDTQYF
CDR3 DNA: TGCAGCGTGGAGACTAGCGGAAGAGATACGCAGTATTTT

D gene: NA
V gene: TRBV5-6
J gene: TRBJ2-1
CDR3 protein: CASSLPGMNYNEQFF
CDR3 DNA: TGTGCCAGCAGCTTGCCGGGAATGAACTACAATGAGCAGTTCTTC

D gene: NA
V gene: TRBV10-1
J gene: TRBJ1-6
CDR3 protein: CASSGSAGDNSPLHF
CDR3 DNA: TGCGCCAGCAGTGGGTCAGCAGGGGATAATTCACCCCTCCACTTT

D gene: NA
V gene: TRBV5-6
J gene: TRBJ1-1
CDR3 protein: CASSLTVNTEAFF
CDR3 DNA: TGTGCCAGCAGCTTGACGGTGAACACTGAAGCTTTCTTT

D gene: TRBD2
V gene: TRBV5-6
J gene: TRBJ2-7
CDR3 protein: CASSLDLAGVYEQYF
CDR3 DNA: TGTGCCAGCAGCTTGGATCTAGCGGGGGTCTACGAGCAGTACTTC

D gene: NA
V gene: TRBV9
J gene: TRBJ2-7
CDR3 protein: CASSVATASYEQYF
CDR3 DNA: TGTGCCAGCAGCGTAGCTACAGCCAGCTACGAGCAGTACTTC

D gene: NA
V gene: TRBV5-5
J gene: TRBJ2-2
CDR3 protein: CASSLATNTGELFF
CDR3 DNA: TGTGCCAGCAGCTTGGCCACGAACACCGGGGAGCTGTTTTTT

D gene: NA
V gene: TRBV19
J gene: TRBJ2-3
CDR3 protein: CASSKSSDTQYF
CDR3 DNA: TGTGCCAGTAGTAAATCTTCAGATACGCAGTATTTT

D gene: TRBD1
V gene: TRBV9
J gene: TRBJ1-2
CDR3 protein: CASSRDRGEGYTF
CDR3 DNA: TGTGCCAGCAGCAGGGACAGGGGGGAAGGCTACACCTTC

D gene: NA
V gene: TRBV30
J gene: TRBJ2-7
CDR3 protein: CAWLSPLGEPYEQYF
CDR3 DNA: TGTGCCTGGTTATCTCCTCTCGGAGAACCCTACGAGCAGTACTTC

D gene: TRBD2
V gene: TRBV4-1
J gene: TRBJ2-4
CDR3 protein: CASSQDVAGWASGGAKNIQYF
CDR3 DNA: TGCGCCAGCAGCCAAGACGTGGCCGGGTGGGCCTCCGGGGGGGCCAAAAACATTCAGTACTTC

D gene: TRBD1
V gene: TRBV25-1
J gene: TRBJ2-7
CDR3 protein: CASSGNRGTFFEQYF
CDR3 DNA: TGTGCCAGCAGTGGGAACAGGGGTACTTTTTTCGAGCAGTACTTC

D gene: NA
V gene: TRBV5-4
J gene: TRBJ2-7
CDR3 protein: CASSLERARSYEQYF
CDR3 DNA: TGTGCCAGCAGCTTGGAGAGGGCGCGGTCCTACGAGCAGTACTTC

D gene: TRBD1
V gene: TRBV7-2
J gene: TRBJ1-1
CDR3 protein: CASSDGTGANTEAFF
CDR3 DNA: TGTGCCAGCAGCGATGGGACAGGGGCGAACACTGAAGCTTTCTTT

D gene: NA
V gene: TRBV7-2
J gene: TRBJ2-6
CDR3 protein: CASSLVAGPGANVLTF
CDR3 DNA: TGTGCCAGCAGCTTAGTCGCAGGGCCTGGGGCCAACGTCCTGACTTTC

D gene: NA
V gene: TRBV7-2
J gene: TRBJ2-1
CDR3 protein: CASSSTGPSSYNEQFF
CDR3 DNA: TGTGCCAGCAGCTCAACAGGGCCGAGCTCCTACAATGAGCAGTTCTTC

D gene: NA
V gene: TRBV30
J gene: TRBJ1-6
CDR3 protein: CAWSTNRSPLHF
CDR3 DNA: TGTGCCTGGAGTACTAACAGGTCACCCCTCCACTTT

D gene: TRBD1
V gene: TRBV6-1
J gene: TRBJ2-7
CDR3 protein: CATFSLDRGAYEQYF
CDR3 DNA: TGTGCCACCTTCAGCCTGGACAGGGGAGCCTACGAGCAGTACTTC

D gene: TRBD2
V gene: TRBV7-2
J gene: TRBJ2-2
CDR3 protein: CASSLRGSGGASGELFF
CDR3 DNA: TGTGCCAGCAGCTTACGAGGAAGCGGGGGGGCGAGCGGGGAGCTGTTTTTT

D gene: NA
V gene: TRBV20-1
J gene: TRBJ1-2
CDR3 protein: CSAPGLGGYTF
CDR3 DNA: TGCAGTGCCCCAGGGCTCGGGGGCTACACCTTC

D gene: NA
V gene: TRBV6-1
J gene: TRBJ1-3
CDR3 protein: CASSDGQIYSGNTIYF
CDR3 DNA: TGTGCCAGCAGTGACGGACAGATTTACTCTGGAAACACCATATATTTT

D gene: NA
V gene: TRBV5-1
J gene: TRBJ2-7
CDR3 protein: CASSPGPTEMPWQYF
CDR3 DNA: TGCGCCAGCAGCCCGGGTCCCACGGAAATGCCGTGGCAGTACTTC

D gene: NA
V gene: TRBV11-3
J gene: TRBJ1-5
CDR3 protein: CASSLEGAGTPSNQPQHF
CDR3 DNA: TGTGCCAGCAGCTTAGAGGGAGCCGGGACTCCTAGCAATCAGCCCCAGCATTTT